The entry that follows covers one T cell receptor beta chain sequence. The data were taken from a study of shared clonotypes between healthy human individuals. Trimming cost V 0 bases and J 8 bases, with 16 bases left between them. The length of the CDR3 is 15 residues. In germline, CDR1 is MNHEY, CDR2 SVGAGI. Produced via immunoSEQ multiplex PCR; TCRdb's table is partial and in-frame only. The data contain 1.5 million to 2.5 million clones, roughly 95% of them singletons. Naive-designated CD8 cells lacked CD45RO, were positively enriched for CCR7, and omitted terminally differentiated effector memory CD45RA+ cells. All donors were healthy HIV-negative adults lacking recent acute infections or vaccinations.

The specimen was naive CD8+ T cells sorted from blood. This sequence was found in a young man in good health. The chain couples TRBV6-5 to TRBJ1-2; D is unclear. In nucleotides, the CDR3 is TGTGCCAGCAGTTACTCGAGCAAGCCCTATGAAGGCTACACCTTC. Residues: CASSYSSKPYEGYTF.